Ten or more counts support the clone carrying this T cell receptor beta chain. Its target is not known. Template switching added a universal primer site; cDNA carried unique molecular identifiers. TCRdb re-called the 5' RACE reads through MiXCR, storing one row per CDR3 protein. Here the sample spans roughly 570,000 distinct CDR3 sequences, around a tenth being singletons. The data stem from a study of identical twins. Whole-study results and caveats: Conclusions leaned on cross-sectional statistical analysis and did not track the same donors over time. In zero-insertion analyses, partial confounding could arise from invariant MAIT and iNKT cells.

V lost 10 bases to trimming and J lost 5 bases; unmatched junction nucleotides: 6. The CDR3 totals 13 residues. Separately, the same data were catalogued under a study of yellow fever vaccine responses in identical twins.

Sequenced sample: PBMCs. This chain uses TRBV12-3 or TRBV12-4 with TRBJ2-2; 8 nucleotides agree with TRBD1. The origin of this receptor is a woman between 18 and 29 years old in good health. The CDR3 here is CATGTGKTGELFF. The CDR3 DNA follows: TGTGCCACCGGGACAGGAAAAACCGGGGAGCTGTTTTTT.